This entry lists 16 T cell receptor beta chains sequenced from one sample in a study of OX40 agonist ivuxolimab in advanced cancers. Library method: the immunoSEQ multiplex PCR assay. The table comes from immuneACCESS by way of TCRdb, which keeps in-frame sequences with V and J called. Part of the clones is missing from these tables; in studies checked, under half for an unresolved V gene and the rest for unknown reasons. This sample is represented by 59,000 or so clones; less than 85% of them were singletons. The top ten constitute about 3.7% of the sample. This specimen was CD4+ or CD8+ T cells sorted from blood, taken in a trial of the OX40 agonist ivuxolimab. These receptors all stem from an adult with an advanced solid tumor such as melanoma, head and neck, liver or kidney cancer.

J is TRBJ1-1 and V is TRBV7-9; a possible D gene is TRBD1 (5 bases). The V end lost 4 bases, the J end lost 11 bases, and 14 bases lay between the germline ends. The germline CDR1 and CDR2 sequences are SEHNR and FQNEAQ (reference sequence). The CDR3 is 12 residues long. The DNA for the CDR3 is TGTGCCAGCAGCTCCACAAGGGGAAAGGCTTTCTTT. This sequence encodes CASSSTRGKAFF.

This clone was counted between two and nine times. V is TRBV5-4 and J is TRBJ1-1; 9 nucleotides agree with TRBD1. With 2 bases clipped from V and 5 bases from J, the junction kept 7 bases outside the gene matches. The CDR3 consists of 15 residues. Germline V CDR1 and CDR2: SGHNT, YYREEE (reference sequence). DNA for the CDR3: TGTGCCAGCAGCTTATCACAGGGGGCAAGGACTGAAGCTTTCTTT. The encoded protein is CASSLSQGARTEAFF.

The CDR3 DNA sequence: TGTGCCAGCAGTTCCCTCAAGACAGGGAGCTACACCTTC. Translated: CASSSLKTGSYTF. The chain joins TRBV6-6 to TRBJ1-2; 7 nucleotides agree with TRBD1. The germline V gene encodes CDR1 MNHNY and CDR2 SVGAGI (reference sequence). V trimming: 4 bases; J trimming: 9 bases; junction bases outside the gene matches: 8. CDR3 length: 13 amino acids.

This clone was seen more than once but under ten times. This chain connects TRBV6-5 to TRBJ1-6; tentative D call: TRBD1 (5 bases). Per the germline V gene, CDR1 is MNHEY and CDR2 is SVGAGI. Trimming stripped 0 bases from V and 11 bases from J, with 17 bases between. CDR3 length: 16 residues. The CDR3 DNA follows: TGTGCCAGCAGTTACTCGGTTGGGAGGGGCTGGGCACCCCTCCACTTT. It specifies CASSYSVGRGWAPLHF.

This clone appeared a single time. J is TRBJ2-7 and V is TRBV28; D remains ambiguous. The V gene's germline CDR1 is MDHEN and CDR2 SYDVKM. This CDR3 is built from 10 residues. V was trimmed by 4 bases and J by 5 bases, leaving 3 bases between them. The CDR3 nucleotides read TGTGCCAGCAGTTCCCACGAGCAGTACTTC. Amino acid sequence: CASSSHEQYF.

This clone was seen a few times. DNA for the CDR3: TGTGCCAGCAGTACCACCGACGGCAGGCACGAGCAGTACTTC. Encoded protein: CASSTTDGRHEQYF. The gene calls are TRBV28 and TRBJ2-7, with D hard to call. Trimming removed 5 bases at V and 5 bases at J, with 16 bases between. In germline, CDR1 is MDHEN, CDR2 SYDVKM. The CDR3 loop spans 14 amino acids.

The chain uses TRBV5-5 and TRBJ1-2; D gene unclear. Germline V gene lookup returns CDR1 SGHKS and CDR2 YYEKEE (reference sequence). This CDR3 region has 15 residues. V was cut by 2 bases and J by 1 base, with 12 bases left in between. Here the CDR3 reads CASSLAAAVNYGYTF. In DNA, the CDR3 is TGTGCCAGCAGCTTAGCGGCAGCCGTTAACTATGGCTACACCTTC.

The CDR3 DNA follows: TGTGCCAGCAGCTTAGCCCTGCCGGGACAGGGAACCGGGGAGCTGTTTTTT. This sequence encodes CASSLALPGQGTGELFF. The chain combines TRBV7-3 with TRBJ2-2; TRBD1 agrees at 9 bases. The CDR3 extends over 17 amino acids. The V gene's germline CDR1 is SGHTA and CDR2 FQGTGA. The trim removed 2 bases at V and 5 bases at J, leaving 9 bases unmatched.

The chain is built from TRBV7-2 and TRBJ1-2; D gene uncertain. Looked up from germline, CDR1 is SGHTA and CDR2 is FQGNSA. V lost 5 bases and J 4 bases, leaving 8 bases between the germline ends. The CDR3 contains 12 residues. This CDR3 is CASSPEVYGYTF. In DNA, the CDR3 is TGTGCCAGCAGCCCGGAGGTCTATGGCTACACCTTC. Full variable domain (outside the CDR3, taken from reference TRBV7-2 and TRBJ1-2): GAGVSQSPSNKVTEKGKDVELRCDPISGHTALYWYRQSLGQGLEFLIYFQGNSAPDKSGLPSDRFSAERTGGSVSTLTIQRTQQEDSAVYLCASSPEVYGYTFGSGTRLTVV.

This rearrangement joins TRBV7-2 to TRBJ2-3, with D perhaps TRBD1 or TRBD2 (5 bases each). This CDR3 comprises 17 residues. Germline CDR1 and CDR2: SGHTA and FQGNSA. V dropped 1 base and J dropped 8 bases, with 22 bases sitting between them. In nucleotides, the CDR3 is TGTGCCAGCAGCTTAGGGGGCAGGGCGGGTGCCAAGGGTACGCAGTATTTT. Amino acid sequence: CASSLGGRAGAKGTQYF.

The CDR3 region has the DNA TGTGCCAGCAGCCAGGGGAGCACAGATACGCAGTATTTT. Translated, it gives CASSQGSTDTQYF. The chain has TRBV5-5 and TRBJ2-3, with D possibly matching TRBD1 (6 bases). With 4 bases removed from V and 0 bases from J, the gap between germline ends came to 6 bases. The CDR3 totals 13 residues. In germline, CDR1 is SGHKS, CDR2 YYEKEE (reference sequence).

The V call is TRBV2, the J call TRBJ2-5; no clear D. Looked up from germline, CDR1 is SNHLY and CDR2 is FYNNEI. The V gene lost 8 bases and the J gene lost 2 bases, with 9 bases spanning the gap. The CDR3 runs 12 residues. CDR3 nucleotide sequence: TGTGCCAGCGGGCCGCGGCAAGAGACCCAGTACTTC. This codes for CASGPRQETQYF.

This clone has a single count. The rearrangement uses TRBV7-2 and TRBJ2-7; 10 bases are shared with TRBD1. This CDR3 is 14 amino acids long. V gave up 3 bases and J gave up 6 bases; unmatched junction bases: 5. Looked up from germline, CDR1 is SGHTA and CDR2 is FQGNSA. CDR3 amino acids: CASSFGTGEVEQYF. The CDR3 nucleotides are TGTGCCAGCAGCTTCGGGACAGGGGAGGTCGAGCAGTACTTC.

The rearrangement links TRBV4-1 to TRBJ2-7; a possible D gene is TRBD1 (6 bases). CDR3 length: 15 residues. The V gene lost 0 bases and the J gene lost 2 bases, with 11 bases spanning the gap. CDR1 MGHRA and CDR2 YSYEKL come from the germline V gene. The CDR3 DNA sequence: TGCGCCAGCAGCCAAGAAGAGGGGGTGCCCTACGAGCAGTACTTC. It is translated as CASSQEEGVPYEQYF.

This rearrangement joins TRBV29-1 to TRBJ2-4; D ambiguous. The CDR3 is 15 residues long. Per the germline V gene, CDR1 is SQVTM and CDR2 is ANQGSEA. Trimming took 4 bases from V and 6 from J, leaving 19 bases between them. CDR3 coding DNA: TGCAGCGTTGTAGGGTCGGGCAGCAAGTTAAACATTCAGTACTTC. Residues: CSVVGSGSKLNIQYF.

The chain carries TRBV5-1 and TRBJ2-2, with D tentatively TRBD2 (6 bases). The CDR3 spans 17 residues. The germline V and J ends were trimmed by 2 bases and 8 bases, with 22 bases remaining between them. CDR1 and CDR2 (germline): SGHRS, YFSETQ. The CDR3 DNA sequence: TGCGCCAGCAGCTTCGTCTCTAGGAGGGCAACTTATGGGGAGCTGTTTTTT. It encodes CASSFVSRRATYGELFF. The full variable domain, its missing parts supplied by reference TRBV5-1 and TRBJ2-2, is KAGVTQTPRYLIKTRGQQVTLSCSPISGHRSVSWYQQTPGQGLQFLFEYFSETQRNKGNFPGRFSGRQFSNSRSEMNVSTLELGDSALYLCASSFVSRRATYGELFFGEGSRLTVL.